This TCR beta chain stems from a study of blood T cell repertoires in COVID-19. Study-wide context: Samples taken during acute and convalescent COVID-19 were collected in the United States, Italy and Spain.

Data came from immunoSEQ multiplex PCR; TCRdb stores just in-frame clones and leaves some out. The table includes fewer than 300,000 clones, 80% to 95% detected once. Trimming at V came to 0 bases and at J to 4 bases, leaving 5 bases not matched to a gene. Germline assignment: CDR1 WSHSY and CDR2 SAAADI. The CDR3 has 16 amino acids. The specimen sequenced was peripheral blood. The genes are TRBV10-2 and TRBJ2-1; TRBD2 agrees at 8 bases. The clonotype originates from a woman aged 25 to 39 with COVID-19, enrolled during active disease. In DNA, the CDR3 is TGCGCCAGCAGTGAGTCGGAAACGGGAGGGTACAATGAGCAGTTCTTC. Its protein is CASSESETGGYNEQFF.